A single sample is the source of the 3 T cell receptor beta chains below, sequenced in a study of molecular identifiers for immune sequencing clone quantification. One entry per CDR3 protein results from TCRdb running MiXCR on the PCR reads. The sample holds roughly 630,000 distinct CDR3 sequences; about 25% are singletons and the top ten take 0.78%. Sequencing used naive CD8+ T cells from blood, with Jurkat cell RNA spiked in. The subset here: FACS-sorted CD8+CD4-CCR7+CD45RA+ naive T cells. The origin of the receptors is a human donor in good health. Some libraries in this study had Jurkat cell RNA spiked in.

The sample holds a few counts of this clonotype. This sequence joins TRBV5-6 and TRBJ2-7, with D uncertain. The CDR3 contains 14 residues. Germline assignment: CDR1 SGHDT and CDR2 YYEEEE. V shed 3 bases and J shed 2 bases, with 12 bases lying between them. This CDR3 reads CASSWVGHTYEQYF. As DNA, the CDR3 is TGTGCCAGCAGCTGGGTCGGGCATACCTACGAGCAGTACTTC.

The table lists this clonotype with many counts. The CDR3 coding sequence is TGTGCCAGCACCCGCGGATCTAGCACAGATACGCAGTATTTT. Protein product: CASTRGSSTDTQYF. This chain connects TRBV12-3 or TRBV12-4 to TRBJ2-3; D unresolved. V lost 7 bases and J 0 bases, leaving 11 bases between the germline ends. The CDR3 is 14 amino acids.

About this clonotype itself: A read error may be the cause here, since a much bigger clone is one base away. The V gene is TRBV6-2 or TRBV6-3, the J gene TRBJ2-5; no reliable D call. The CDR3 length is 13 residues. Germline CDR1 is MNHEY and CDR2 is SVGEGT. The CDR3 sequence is CASSPRSLETRYF. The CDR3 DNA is TGTGCCAGCAGCCCCCGGAGCCTAGAGACCCGGTACTTC.